This paragraph covers one T cell receptor (beta chain) sequence. V was shortened by 0 bases and J by 1 base, with 13 bases between the two germline ends. The V gene's germline CDR1 is SGHDN and CDR2 FVKESK. CDR3 length: 16 amino acids. The data derive from a study of blood T cell repertoires in COVID-19. About the study: Sites in the United States, Italy and Spain provided acute and convalescent COVID-19 samples. In each case, the material was cDNA or gDNA derived from T cells, B-cell-depleted T cells, or PBMCs.

Some clones are missing from TCRdb's copy, which holds only in-frame ones; the method was immunoSEQ multiplex PCR. Here the sample spans approximately 120,000 clones, 80% being singletons. The TCR originated in a human donor in a cohort sampled during active or convalescent COVID-19. Material for sequencing was peripheral blood. V is TRBV14 and J is TRBJ2-7; D ambiguous. Here the CDR3 DNA reads TGTGCCAGCAGCCAAGAGATAACTTACAGATCCTACGAGCAGTACTTC. It yields the protein CASSQEITYRSYEQYF. Supplemented by reference TRBV14 and TRBJ2-7, the full variable domain reads EAGVTQFPSHSVIEKGQTVTLRCDPISGHDNLYWYRRVMGKEIKFLLHFVKESKQDESGMPNNRFLAERTGGTYSTLKVQPAELEDSGVYFCASSQEITYRSYEQYFGPGTRLTVT.